The 5 T cell receptor beta chains listed next were all sequenced from one sample in a study of T cells after yellow fever vaccination. TCRdb re-called the 5' RACE reads through MiXCR, storing one row per CDR3 protein. In the table there are 510,000 or so distinct CDR3 sequences, around 21% of which are singletons. The material was PBMCs, obtained 15 days after the yellow fever booster vaccination. The source is a man in his thirties or forties who received the YFV17D yellow fever vaccine.

This chain links TRBV5-1 with TRBJ2-7; 7 positions agree with TRBD1. This CDR3 is built from 13 residues. V shed 3 bases and J 7 bases; nucleotides not matched to a gene: 7. Germline assignment: CDR1 SGHRS and CDR2 YFSETQ. The CDR3 loop is CASSSDRAWEQYF. The CDR3 DNA reads as TGCGCCAGCAGCTCCGACAGGGCTTGGGAGCAGTACTTC.

The V call is TRBV7-9, the J call TRBJ2-1; 10 bases align to TRBD1. J was trimmed by 6 bases and V by 1 base; bases with no gene match: 6. The germline V gene encodes CDR1 SEHNR and CDR2 FQNEAQ (reference sequence). The CDR3 consists of 16 residues. The CDR3, as DNA: TGTGCCAGCAGCTTAGGATCGGACAGGGGGAGCAATGAGCAGTTCTTC. Translating gives CASSLGSDRGSNEQFF.

This chain uses TRBV30 with TRBJ2-3; D is uncertain. This CDR3 has 12 amino acids. Germline values: CDR1 GTSNPN, CDR2 SVGIG (reference sequence). V dropped 0 bases and J dropped 5 bases, with 6 bases sitting between them. The CDR3 spells CAWSVMGDTQYF. CDR3 nucleotides: TGTGCCTGGAGTGTTATGGGAGATACGCAGTATTTT.

In its sample, this clonotype was seen a few times. The chain uses TRBV12-3 or TRBV12-4 and TRBJ2-7; 8 nucleotides agree with TRBD2. Trimming at V came to 6 bases and at J to 9 bases, leaving 16 bases not matched to a gene. The CDR3 contains 15 residues. The CDR3 DNA is TGTGCCAGCAGACTCGGGGGGGCACCTCGTATGGGGCAGTACTTC. Translation gives CASRLGGAPRMGQYF.

V and J are TRBV23-1 and TRBJ2-4; 11 bases align to TRBD2. TRBV23-1 counts as an open reading frame of uncertain function. The CDR3 sequence is 17 residues long. J gave up 5 bases and V 4 bases, and 10 bases lay outside the gene matches. CDR3 region: CASSLREDSGRENIQYF. The CDR3, as DNA: TGCGCCAGCAGTCTCCGGGAGGATAGCGGGAGGGAAAACATTCAGTACTTC.